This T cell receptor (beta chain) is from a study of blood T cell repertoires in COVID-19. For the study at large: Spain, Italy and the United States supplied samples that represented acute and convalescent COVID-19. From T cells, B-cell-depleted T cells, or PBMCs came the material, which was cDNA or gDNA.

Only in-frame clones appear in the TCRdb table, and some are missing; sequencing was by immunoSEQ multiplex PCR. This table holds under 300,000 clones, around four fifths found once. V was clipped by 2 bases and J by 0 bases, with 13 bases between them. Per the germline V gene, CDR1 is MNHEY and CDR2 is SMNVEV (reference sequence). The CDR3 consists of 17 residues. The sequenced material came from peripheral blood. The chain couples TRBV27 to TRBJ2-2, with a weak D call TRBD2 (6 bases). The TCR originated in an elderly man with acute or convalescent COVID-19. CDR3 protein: CASSLLGGTTNTGELFF. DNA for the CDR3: TGTGCCAGCAGTTTACTGGGCGGGACGACGAACACCGGGGAGCTGTTTTTT.